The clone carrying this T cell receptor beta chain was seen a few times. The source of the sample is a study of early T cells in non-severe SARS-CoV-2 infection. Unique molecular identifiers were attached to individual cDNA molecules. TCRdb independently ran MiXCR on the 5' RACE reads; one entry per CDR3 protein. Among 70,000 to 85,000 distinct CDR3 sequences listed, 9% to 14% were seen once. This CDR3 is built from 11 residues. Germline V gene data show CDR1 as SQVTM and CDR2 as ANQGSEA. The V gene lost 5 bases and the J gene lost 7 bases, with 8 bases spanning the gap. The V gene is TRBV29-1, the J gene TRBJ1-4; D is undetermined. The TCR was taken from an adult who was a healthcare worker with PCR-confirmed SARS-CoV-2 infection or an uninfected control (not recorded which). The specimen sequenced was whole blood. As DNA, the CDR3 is TGCAGCGTTTTTGGGAGTGAAAAACTGTTTTTT. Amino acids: CSVFGSEKLFF.